This T cell receptor beta chain appears in the sequencing data of a study of T cell repertoires in ileal Crohn's disease. The wider study: Every patient was operated on for stricturing (roughly 60%) or penetrating (approximately 40%) complications. Study-wide results and limits: Clonality above 26.8% at surgery always came with endoscopic recurrence.

Some clones are missing from TCRdb's copy, which holds only in-frame ones; the method was immunoSEQ multiplex PCR. Of around 2,700 clones listed, approximately 76% are singletons. The junction had 8 bases not matched to a gene; V was cut back by 0 bases and J by 1 base. The CDR3 length is 18 residues. Germline loops: CDR1 MGHRA, CDR2 YSYEKL. Notes on this clone: No antigen is known for it.

The specimen was ileal tissue. This clonotype was obtained from an adult with Crohn's disease. The chain links TRBV4-1 to TRBJ2-2; 7 bases line up with TRBD2. The CDR3 coding sequence is TGCGCCAGCAGCCAAGATGGCAGAACGGGGGGGAACACCGGGGAGCTGTTTTTT. This sequence encodes CASSQDGRTGGNTGELFF.